Presented here are 17 T cell receptor beta chains from one specimen sequenced in a study of identical twins. TCRdb redid the calling of the 5' RACE reads with MiXCR, one entry per CDR3 protein. The sample has about 530,000 distinct CDR3 sequences; approximately 20% are singletons. The same data also went into a second study, on yellow fever vaccine responses in identical twins.

Sequenced input: CD4+ T cells sorted from blood. Receptor source: a woman between 18 and 29 years old in good health.

This clonotype was counted ten times or more. The chain recombines TRBV4-2 with TRBJ2-3; TRBD2 matches 10 bases. V lost 0 bases to trimming and J lost 0 bases; unmatched junction nucleotides: 3. The CDR3 extends over 17 amino acids. Germline CDR1 is LGHNA and CDR2 is YNFKEQ. CDR3 coding DNA: TGTGCCAGCAGCCAAGAGGGTAGCGGGGGGAGCACAGATACGCAGTATTTT. Amino acids: CASSQEGSGGSTDTQYF.

This clonotype was seen many times. The chain is built from TRBV12-3 or TRBV12-4 and TRBJ1-1; D is possibly TRBD1 (6 bases). This CDR3 has 15 residues. V was cut by 6 bases and J by 4 bases, with 18 bases left in between. CDR3 nucleotide sequence: TGTGCCAGCAGAGACAGGACACGGGGGGTCACTGAAGCTTTCTTT. As protein: CASRDRTRGVTEAFF.

This chain links TRBV20-1 with TRBJ2-1, with D hard to call. Germline assignment: CDR1 DFQATT and CDR2 SNEGSKA (reference sequence). The CDR3 has 15 amino acids. V dropped 1 base and J dropped 0 bases, with 10 bases sitting between them. The CDR3 here is CSARGGRNSYNEQFF. The CDR3 coding sequence is TGCAGTGCTAGAGGCGGAAGAAACTCCTACAATGAGCAGTTCTTC.

This clonotype was found a few times. The chain carries TRBV12-3 or TRBV12-4 and TRBJ1-2; 9 positions agree with TRBD1. J was trimmed by 8 bases and V by 6 bases; bases with no gene match: 25. The CDR3 contains 19 residues. The CDR3 spells CASSPIILAGDRDSEGYTF. CDR3 in DNA: TGTGCCAGCAGCCCAATTATTCTGGCTGGGGACAGGGATAGTGAAGGCTACACCTTC.

V gene TRBV21-1 combines with J gene TRBJ2-7; the D segment call TRBD1 is taken from the table without a DNA check. TRBV21-1 is termed a pseudogene. The CDR3 has 18 residues. The CDR3 nucleotides read TGTGCCAGCACCGAACCAGAAGAGACAGCAGCATATTCCTACGAGCAGTACTTC. This codes for CASTEPEETAAYSYEQYF.

This clonotype was seen a handful of times. The V call is TRBV10-3, the J call TRBJ2-2; no reliable D call. The CDR3 is made up of 12 amino acids. CDR1 is ENHRY and CDR2 is SYGVKD in the germline V gene. V lost 10 bases to trimming and J lost 4 bases, with 10 bases between them. The chain's CDR3 is CATRQFTGELFF. CDR3 nucleotide sequence: TGTGCCACCCGGCAGTTCACCGGGGAGCTGTTTTTT.

This clonotype has just a few counts. The chain has TRBV7-9 and TRBJ2-3, with TRBD2 matching 10 bases. This CDR3 spans 15 amino acids. After removal of 1 base from V and 6 bases from J, the junction contained 4 bases not matched to a gene. Germline V gives CDR1 SEHNR, CDR2 FQNEAQ (reference sequence). CDR3 amino acids: CASSLGLAGMDTQYF. The DNA of the CDR3 is TGTGCCAGCAGCTTAGGACTAGCGGGTATGGATACGCAGTATTTT.

This clonotype was seen at least ten times. The chain has TRBV7-8 and TRBJ2-5; 9 positions agree with TRBD1. Germline V gene sequence: CDR1 SGHVS, CDR2 FQNEAQ. The junction had 3 bases not matched to a gene; V was cut back by 5 bases and J by 5 bases. The CDR3 extends over 13 amino acids. CDR3 protein: CASSKDRGETQYF. The CDR3 DNA follows: TGTGCCAGCAGCAAGGACAGGGGTGAGACCCAGTACTTC.

The chain joins TRBV12-3 or TRBV12-4 to TRBJ2-6; tentatively, D is TRBD1 (6 bases). Trimming left V 5 bases short and J 2 bases short, with 16 bases between. The CDR3 has 17 amino acids. CDR3: CASSRTVLGTGANVLTF. The DNA of the CDR3 is TGTGCCAGCAGTAGGACAGTCCTGGGGACTGGGGCCAACGTCCTGACTTTC.

This chain links TRBV6-5 with TRBJ1-1; the match to TRBD1 covers 7 bases. This CDR3 comprises 15 residues. The germline CDR1 and CDR2 sequences are MNHEY and SVGAGI. V shed 4 bases, J shed 0 bases, and the junction held 5 bases outside the gene matches. CDR3 region: CASSSTGALNTEAFF. CDR3 nucleotides: TGTGCCAGCAGTTCCACAGGGGCGCTGAACACTGAAGCTTTCTTT.

The chain recombines TRBV5-1 with TRBJ1-1, with 12 bases fitting TRBD1. The CDR3 runs to 17 residues. V shed 3 bases, J shed 4 bases, and the junction held 10 bases outside the gene matches. Germline V lookup: CDR1 SGHRS, CDR2 YFSETQ. The CDR3 nucleotides are TGCGCCAGCAGCTCCCGGGACAGGGGGCGGTCGGGCACTGAAGCTTTCTTT. Translating it yields CASSSRDRGRSGTEAFF.

The chain is built from TRBV29-1 and TRBJ2-1; a weak D match, TRBD1 (5 bases). V gave up 4 bases and J gave up 7 bases, with 14 bases separating them. CDR3 size: 13 residues. The germline V gene encodes CDR1 SQVTM and CDR2 ANQGSEA. In nucleotides, the CDR3 is TGCAGCGTTGTCAAGGCAGGGCCTAATGAGCAGTTCTTC. Residues: CSVVKAGPNEQFF.

The V gene is TRBV29-1, the J gene TRBJ1-1, with a weak D call TRBD1 (5 bases). This CDR3 has 13 residues. CDR1 SQVTM and CDR2 ANQGSEA come from the germline V gene. The V end was cut by 6 bases, the J end by 0 bases, with 11 bases between. This CDR3 is CSVDRRLNTEAFF. The CDR3 bases are TGCAGCGTCGACAGAAGATTGAACACTGAAGCTTTCTTT.

This chain joins TRBV2 and TRBJ2-1, with D maybe TRBD2 (5 bases). The length of the CDR3 is 14 residues. V lost 6 bases and J lost 5, with 14 bases in between. Germline CDR1 SNHLY, CDR2 FYNNEI. The CDR3 region has the DNA TGTGCCAGCAGCCGAGGACTGGTGGACAATGAGCAGTTCTTC. Its protein product is CASSRGLVDNEQFF.

This chain uses TRBV14 with TRBJ2-1; tentatively, D is TRBD1 or TRBD2 (5 bases each). CDR1 and CDR2 (germline): SGHDN, FVKESK. The CDR3 totals 12 residues. V was cut by 4 bases and J by 12 bases, with 13 bases left in between. The chain's CDR3 is CASSLGPQGQFF. The CDR3 bases are TGTGCCAGCAGCCTGGGACCCCAAGGGCAGTTCTTC.

This clonotype has just a few counts. The chain couples TRBV6-5 to TRBJ2-7; D not certain. CDR3 size: 14 residues. Germline V gene data show CDR1 as MNHEY and CDR2 as SVGAGI. Trimming took 0 bases from V and 6 from J, leaving 12 bases between them. The CDR3 region is CASSYSIGPCEQYV. The CDR3 bases are TGTGCCAGCAGTTACTCGATTGGGCCCTGCGAGCAGTACGTC.

The chain links TRBV6-1 to TRBJ2-2; D possibly corresponds to TRBD2 (5 bases). This CDR3 spans 14 amino acids. Trimming took 1 base from V and 4 from J, leaving 7 bases between them. Germline V gene sequence: CDR1 MNHNS, CDR2 SASEGT. The CDR3 region has the DNA TGTGCCAGCAGTGAAGTGAGGGCCACCGGGGAGCTGTTTTTT. This gives the protein CASSEVRATGELFF.